Listed below are T cell receptor beta chains from one sample, sequenced in a study of blood T cell repertoires in COVID-19. The table came from immunoSEQ multiplex PCR; TCRdb's copy has only in-frame clones and leaves some out. Found here are 90,000 to 120,000 clones, around 90% of them singletons; the top ten hold approximately 5.1%. Sequencing was done on a sample of peripheral blood. These receptors were obtained from a man between 65 and 85 years old with acute or convalescent COVID-19. Both conserved end residues are part of each CDR3. A D gene is named only where the DNA matches it firmly. Clone size is stated in some rows and not others, as once, few, many or a class when expanded.

j_gene,abundance,len,d_gene,v_gene,CDR3aa,CDR3nt
TRBJ1-1,once,14,NA,TRBV19,CASSIVEVGTEAFF,TGTGCCAGTAGTATAGTTGAGGTAGGCACTGAAGCTTTCTTT
TRBJ1-2,NA,13,TRBD1,TRBV6-5,CASRTGTGYGYTF,TGTGCCAGCAGGACCGGGACAGGCTATGGCTACACCTTC
TRBJ1-2,NA,14,NA,TRBV4-1,CASSRPGTKHGYTF,TGCGCCAGCAGCCGACCCGGGACAAAGCATGGCTACACCTTC
TRBJ2-4,NA,15,TRBD1,TRBV28,CASSYEQGAVNIQYF,TGTGCCAGCAGTTACGAACAGGGGGCGGTAAACATTCAGTACTTC
TRBJ2-1,NA,13,TRBD1,TRBV28,CASRQGARDEQFF,TGTGCCAGCAGGCAGGGGGCGCGGGATGAGCAGTTCTTC
TRBJ2-7,NA,16,TRBD1,TRBV6-5,CASSYSWDRAAYEQYF,TGTGCCAGCAGTTACTCATGGGACAGGGCCGCCTACGAGCAGTACTTC
TRBJ2-7,NA,12,NA,TRBV15,CATSRDERVQYF,TGTGCCACCAGCAGAGATGAGAGAGTGCAGTACTTC
TRBJ2-7,NA,14,NA,TRBV5-1,CASSLLGSTYEQYF,TGCGCCAGCAGCTTGCTAGGCAGTACCTACGAGCAGTACTTC
TRBJ2-7,NA,16,NA,TRBV5-4,CASTLTGRGDYYEQYF,TGTGCCAGCACCCTGACTGGGAGGGGGGATTACTACGAGCAGTACTTC
TRBJ2-7,NA,17,TRBD2,TRBV4-1,CASSQDSGLAVSYEQYF,TGCGCCAGCAGCCAAGATAGCGGACTAGCGGTCTCCTACGAGCAGTACTTC
TRBJ2-7,NA,13,NA,TRBV19,CASSIIKGFEQYF,TGTGCCAGTAGTATAATCAAGGGGTTCGAGCAGTACTTC
TRBJ2-2,NA,13,NA,TRBV9,CASSSRGTGELFF,TGTGCCAGCAGCTCTAGGGGTACCGGGGAGCTGTTTTTT
TRBJ1-1,NA,13,NA,TRBV6-5,CASRAQGDTEAFF,TGTGCCAGCAGAGCACAGGGTGACACTGAAGCTTTCTTT
TRBJ1-2,NA,13,NA,TRBV28,CASSSGPYYGYTF,TGTGCCAGCAGTTCCGGTCCCTATTATGGCTACACCTTC
TRBJ1-3,once,15,NA,TRBV6-5,CASSYRGGPGNTIYF,TGTGCCAGCAGTTACAGGGGTGGACCTGGAAACACCATATATTTT
TRBJ1-5,NA,16,TRBD1,TRBV18,CASSPPGTGGKQPQHF,TGTGCCAGCTCACCACCAGGGACAGGGGGCAAACAGCCCCAGCATTTT
TRBJ2-5,NA,14,NA,TRBV27,CASSFGRVGETQYF,TGTGCCAGCAGTTTTGGCAGGGTGGGGGAGACCCAGTACTTC
TRBJ2-3,NA,15,NA,TRBV2,CASVNVGGGTDTQYF,TGTGCCAGCGTAAATGTTGGAGGGGGCACAGATACGCAGTATTTT
TRBJ2-3,NA,14,TRBD1,TRBV24-1,CATSGTGGPDTQYF,TGTGCCACCAGTGGGACAGGAGGTCCAGATACGCAGTATTTT
TRBJ2-7,NA,16,TRBD2,TRBV27,CASSFSGLAENYEQYF,TGTGCCAGCAGTTTTTCCGGCCTAGCGGAAAACTACGAGCAGTACTTC
TRBJ1-1,NA,15,NA,TRBV3-1/TRBV3-2,CASSRTTGSGTEAFF,TGTGCCAGCAGCCGAACGACAGGTTCGGGCACTGAAGCTTTCTTT
TRBJ1-2,NA,14,TRBD1,TRBV7-9,CASRPVDREYGYTF,TGTGCCAGCCGCCCCGTCGACAGGGAGTATGGCTACACCTTC
TRBJ1-2,NA,16,NA,TRBV6-5,CASSYSGKGYNYGYTF,TGTGCCAGCAGTTACTCGGGAAAGGGGTATAACTATGGCTACACCTTC
TRBJ2-5,NA,15,TRBD2,TRBV7-7,CASSPRTSGVETQYF,TGTGCTAGCAGCCCAAGGACTAGCGGGGTAGAGACCCAGTACTTC